This entry lists 21 T cell receptor beta chains sequenced from one sample in a study of blood T cell repertoires in COVID-19. Sequencing was performed with immunoSEQ multiplex PCR; in TCRdb, only in-frame clones are kept and a portion is missing. The sample records 310,000 or so clones, roughly 87% being singletons. Specimen: peripheral blood. These receptors all come from a man younger than 45 with COVID-19, enrolled during active disease.

The chain uses TRBV10-3 and TRBJ2-7; 7 bases match TRBD1. Germline assignment: CDR1 ENHRY and CDR2 SYGVKD. J was trimmed by 0 bases and V by 8 bases; bases with no gene match: 4. The CDR3 covers 13 residues. CDR3 nucleotides: TGTGCCATCTCTGACAGGGTCTCCTACGAGCAGTACTTC. Its translation: CAISDRVSYEQYF.

V and J are TRBV28 and TRBJ2-5; 12 nucleotides line up with TRBD2. The CDR3 is 15 residues long. J was trimmed by 5 bases and V by 6 bases; bases with no gene match: 7. Germline CDR1 MDHEN, CDR2 SYDVKM. The CDR3 DNA sequence: TGTGCCAGCAGCCGGGGCGGGACTAGCGGGGAGACCCAGTACTTC. Translating it yields CASSRGGTSGETQYF.

In this sample, this clone turned up once. The chain couples TRBV27 to TRBJ2-7, with 8 bases that match TRBD2. The ends lost 3 bases at V and 2 bases at J; junction bases unmatched: 3. The CDR3 extends over 14 amino acids. CDR1 is MNHEY, CDR2 SMNVEV, per germline (reference sequence). The CDR3 loop is CASSFRGGPYEQYF. Here the CDR3 DNA reads TGTGCCAGCAGTTTTCGGGGGGGGCCCTACGAGCAGTACTTC.

The chain is built from TRBV5-4 and TRBJ1-2; 10 bases fit TRBD1. The V gene's germline CDR1 is SGHNT and CDR2 YYREEE (reference sequence). J lost 7 bases, V lost 4 bases, and 7 bases had no gene match. The CDR3 sequence is 14 residues long. The CDR3, as DNA: TGTGCCAGCAGCCCAGGGACAGGGGCCTCTGGCTACACCTTC. Translating gives CASSPGTGASGYTF.

V gene TRBV9 combines with J gene TRBJ2-6; the match to TRBD1 covers 7 bases. The CDR3 is made up of 17 amino acids. Trimming cost V 0 bases and J 0 bases; bases outside gene matches: 3. Germline V gives CDR1 SGDLS, CDR2 YYNGEE. CDR3 in amino acids: CASSVVGQASGANVLTF. CDR3 coding DNA: TGTGCCAGCAGCGTAGTAGGACAGGCCTCTGGGGCCAACGTCCTGACTTTC.

V is TRBV11-2 and J is TRBJ2-1; 10 bases agree with TRBD2. CDR1 is SGHAT and CDR2 is FQNNGV in the germline V gene. The CDR3 extends over 15 amino acids. Losses at the gene ends were 0 bases for V and 9 bases for J; bases not matched to a gene: 5. CDR3 loop: CASSLEALAGGEQFF. The CDR3 nucleotides are TGTGCCAGCAGCTTAGAGGCCTTAGCGGGGGGTGAGCAGTTCTTC.

V gene TRBV18 combines with J gene TRBJ2-1; 9 nucleotides agree with TRBD2. Per the germline V gene, CDR1 is KGHSH and CDR2 is LQKENI. The CDR3 runs to 15 residues. With 6 bases clipped from V and 5 bases from J, the junction kept 8 bases outside the gene matches. CDR3 amino acids: CASSPFSGSDNEQFF. The DNA of the CDR3 is TGTGCCAGCTCCCCTTTTAGCGGGAGCGACAATGAGCAGTTCTTC.

CDR3 nucleotide sequence: TGTGCCAGCAGCGGACTAGGTATTGAGCAGTTCTTC. Translated: CASSGLGIEQFF. J is TRBJ2-1 and V is TRBV7-9; TRBD2 matches 7 bases. The V gene's germline CDR1 is SEHNR and CDR2 FQNEAQ (reference sequence). The CDR3 is 12 amino acids. Trimming took 5 bases from V and 9 from J; bases not matched to a gene: 4.

J is TRBJ2-7 and V is TRBV6-2 or TRBV6-3; D uncertain. Germline assignment: CDR1 MNHEY and CDR2 SVGEGT. V lost 6 bases to trimming and J lost 3 bases, with 9 bases between them. The CDR3 sequence is 12 residues long. The CDR3 DNA follows: TGTGCCAGCAGCGAGATCGTCTACGAGCAGTACTTC. It translates to CASSEIVYEQYF.

The rearrangement joins TRBV5-6 to TRBJ2-2; possibly TRBD1 for D (6 bases). This CDR3 has 15 residues. CDR1 and CDR2 from the germline V gene are SGHDT and YYEEEE. V was pared by 5 bases and J by 4 bases, with 15 bases between. For the CDR3, the DNA is TGTGCCAGCAGAGTACAGGGAACTGGCACCGGGGAGCTGTTTTTT. It encodes CASRVQGTGTGELFF.

This clone was picked up one time. The V and J genes are TRBV24-1 and TRBJ2-2; D might be TRBD1 (6 bases). Germline V gene sequence: CDR1 KGHDR, CDR2 SFDVKD. CDR3 length equals 16 residues. Trimming removed 0 bases from V and 0 bases from J, with 7 bases in between. The CDR3 region has the DNA TGTGCCACCAGTGATTTGCAGGGGACGAACACCGGGGAGCTGTTTTTT. This translates into CATSDLQGTNTGELFF.

This chain joins TRBV7-8 and TRBJ2-2; no definite D call. The CDR3 is 13 residues long. Germline V lookup: CDR1 SGHVS, CDR2 FQNEAQ. The V gene lost 1 base and the J gene lost 4 bases, with 4 bases spanning the gap. CDR3 residues: CASSLGPTGELFF. As DNA, the CDR3 is TGTGCCAGCAGCTTAGGGCCCACCGGGGAGCTGTTTTTT. Together with reference TRBV7-8 and TRBJ2-2, the CDR3 gives the full variable domain: GAGVSQSPRYKVAKRGQDVALRCDPISGHVSLFWYQQALGQGPEFLTYFQNEAQLDKSGLPSDRFFAERPEGSVSTLKIQRTQQEDSAVYLCASSLGPTGELFFGEGSRLTVL.

This clone was counted ten times or more. V and J are TRBV2 and TRBJ2-1; D is undetermined. The V end lost 3 bases, the J end lost 8 bases, and 8 bases lay between the germline ends. CDR3 length: 12 amino acids. CDR1 is SNHLY and CDR2 is FYNNEI in the germline V gene. CDR3 DNA sequence: TGTGCCAGCAGTGATGTAGTCTATGAGCAGTTCTTC. This codes for CASSDVVYEQFF.

About this clone itself: The junction departs from the called germline gene at one end, perhaps through a read error. The chain uses TRBV18 and TRBJ2-2, with D possibly TRBD1 on 6 matching bases. Germline V gene sequence: CDR1 KGHSH, CDR2 LQKENI. This CDR3 spans 14 amino acids. CDR3 sequence (DNA): TGTGCCACCTCAGGGACAAGGAACACCGGGGAGCTGTTTTTT. It is translated as CATSGTRNTGELFF. Filled out from reference TRBV18 and TRBJ2-2, the complete variable domain reads NAGVMQNPRHLVRRRGQEARLRCSPMKGHSHVYWYRQLPEEGLKFMVYLQKENIIDESGMPKERFSAEFPKEGPSILRIQQVVRGDSAAYFCATSGTRNTGELFFGEGSRLTVL.

This chain links TRBV6-5 with TRBJ2-7, with D tentatively TRBD2 (5 bases). The V end was cut by 8 bases, the J end by 0 bases, with 17 bases between. The V gene's germline CDR1 is MNHEY and CDR2 SVGAGI. The length of the CDR3 is 15 residues. The CDR3 is CASSLTPGSSYEQYF. The CDR3, as DNA: TGTGCCAGCTCCCTTACCCCTGGGAGCTCCTACGAGCAGTACTTC.

The genes are TRBV5-1 and TRBJ2-2; 8 bases are a match to TRBD1. Germline V CDR1 and CDR2: SGHRS, YFSETQ. CDR3 length equals 14 residues. The junction had 1 base not matched to a gene; V was cut back by 0 bases and J by 6 bases. The CDR3 sequence: CASSLAGGPGELFF. The CDR3 region has the DNA TGCGCCAGCAGCTTGGCAGGGGGCCCCGGGGAGCTGTTTTTT.

This clone appeared a single time. The CDR3 loop is CASSFSEPGYTF. DNA of the CDR3: TGTGCCAGCAGTTTCAGCGAGCCGGGCTACACCTTC. The V gene is TRBV28, the J gene TRBJ1-2; D is undetermined. The V and J ends lost 3 bases and 8 bases respectively, with 10 bases between them. Germline V gene sequence: CDR1 MDHEN, CDR2 SYDVKM. The CDR3 contains 12 residues.

This clone was counted many times. The chain employs TRBV3-1 (or the pseudogene TRBV3-2) and TRBJ1-3; D perhaps matches TRBD1 (6 bases). With 4 bases removed from V and 1 base from J, the gap between germline ends came to 17 bases. There are 17 residues in the CDR3. Germline V gene sequence: CDR1 LGHDT, CDR2 YNNKEL (reference sequence). This CDR3 is CASSPRAGARSGNTIYF. Written as DNA, the CDR3 is TGTGCCAGCAGCCCCCGGGCGGGGGCAAGGTCTGGAAACACCATATATTTT.

As for this clone: Additional DNA sequences in this sample encode the identical CDR3. This chain links TRBV6-5 with TRBJ2-7; 9 bases fit TRBD1. Germline V gene lookup returns CDR1 MNHEY and CDR2 SVGAGI. This CDR3 has 15 residues. With V trimmed by 0 bases and J by 2 bases, 2 bases remained unmatched. CDR3 DNA sequence: TGTGCCAGCAGTTACTCTGGGACAGGGCCCTACGAGCAGTACTTC. Its protein product is CASSYSGTGPYEQYF.

The chain is built from TRBV7-2 and TRBJ2-3, with 11 positions matching TRBD2. Trimming cost V 3 bases and J 1 base; bases outside gene matches: 3. CDR1 and CDR2 from the germline V gene are SGHTA and FQGNSA. This CDR3 region has 16 residues. CDR3 sequence reads: CASSFLAGGGTDTQYF. The CDR3 DNA sequence: TGTGCCAGCAGCTTCCTAGCGGGGGGCGGCACAGATACGCAGTATTTT.

The chain links TRBV29-1 to TRBJ2-3; 7 bases align to TRBD1. After removal of 4 bases from V and 4 bases from J, the junction contained 5 bases not matched to a gene. The germline gives CDR1 SQVTM, CDR2 ANQGSEA. The CDR3 is 13 residues long. CDR3 sequence: CSVVRGRSDTQYF. The CDR3, as DNA: TGCAGCGTTGTAAGGGGGCGTTCAGATACGCAGTATTTT.